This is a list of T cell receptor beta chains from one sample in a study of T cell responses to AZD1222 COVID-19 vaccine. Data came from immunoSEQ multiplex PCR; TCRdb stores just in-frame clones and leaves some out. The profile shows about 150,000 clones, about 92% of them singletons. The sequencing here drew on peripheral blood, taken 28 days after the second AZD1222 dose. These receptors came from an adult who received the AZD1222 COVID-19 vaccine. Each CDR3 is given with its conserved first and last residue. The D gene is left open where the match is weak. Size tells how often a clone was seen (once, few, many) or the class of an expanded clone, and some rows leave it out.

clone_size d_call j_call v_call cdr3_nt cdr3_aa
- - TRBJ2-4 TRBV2 TGTGCCAGCAGAGGTACATTCAAAAACATTCAGTACTTC CASRGTFKNIQYF
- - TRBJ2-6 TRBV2 TGTGCAGACCGGGACGGCTCTGGGGCCAACGTCCTGACTTTC CADRDGSGANVLTF
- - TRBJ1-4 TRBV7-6 TGTGCCAGCAGCTCCCGACACCCCTATGAAAAACTGTTTTTT CASSSRHPYEKLFF
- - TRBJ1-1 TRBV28 TGTGCCAGCAGGGCTCCGGGACGATCTTTCTTT CASRAPGRSFF
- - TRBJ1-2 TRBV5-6 TGTGCCAGCAGCTTTGAATACAGTCCCTATGGCTACACCTTC CASSFEYSPYGYTF
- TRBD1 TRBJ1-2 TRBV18 TGTGCCAGCTCACCTGTTGGACAGGGTGTCTATGGCTACACCTTC CASSPVGQGVYGYTF
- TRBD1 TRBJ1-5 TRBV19 TGTGCCAGTAGTATAGGGCGGGGACAGGGGAATGCCGCCAATCAGCCCCAGCATTTT CASSIGRGQGNAANQPQHF
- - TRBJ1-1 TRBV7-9 TGTGCCAGCAGCTCCAGAAGTGAGAACACTGAAGCTTTCTTT CASSSRSENTEAFF
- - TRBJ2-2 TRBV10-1 TGCGCCAGCAGTGAGTCTTCACTTGGCAGGACCGGGGAGCTGTTTTTT CASSESSLGRTGELFF
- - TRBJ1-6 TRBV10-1 TGCGCCAGCAGTGTGGGGGATTCACCCCTCCACTTT CASSVGDSPLHF
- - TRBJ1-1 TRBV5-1 TGCGCCAGCAGCTTGCTGACAGCCCTGGGGACTGAAGCTTTCTTT CASSLLTALGTEAFF
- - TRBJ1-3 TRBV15 TGTGCCACCAGCCGCGGCAGGTTAGACCTACATGGAAACACCATATATTTT CATSRGRLDLHGNTIYF
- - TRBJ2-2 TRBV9 TGTGCCAGCAGCGCCGGGACTTCTCCTACCGGGGAGCTGTTTTTT CASSAGTSPTGELFF
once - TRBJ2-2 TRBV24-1 TGTGCCACCAGTGATTCAAGGGGTTGGACCGGGGAGCTGTTTTTT CATSDSRGWTGELFF
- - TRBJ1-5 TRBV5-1 TGCGCCAGCAGCCTCGGGAGACCGAGCCGGCATTTT CASSLGRPSRHF
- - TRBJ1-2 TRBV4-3 TGCGCCAGCAGCCAAGAATTTAACTATGGCTACACCTTC CASSQEFNYGYTF
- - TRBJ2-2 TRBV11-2 TGTGCCAGCAGCTTAGCCTCTAGAGCGGCCACTGGGGAGCTGTTTTTT CASSLASRAATGELFF